This note documents a single T cell receptor (beta chain) sequence. Its antigen is currently unknown. The sample originates from a study of cytomegalovirus exposure and HLA in healthy donors. Study at large: Among several hundred genotyped donors, 80% to 90% fell in the Caucasian-associated ancestry cluster.

The PCR contained 60 Vbeta and 13 Jbeta primers. Profiled with immunoSEQ multiplex PCR; TCRdb holds only in-frame clones, not every one. The sample carries 150,000 to 200,000 clones, around three quarters recorded once. J lost 6 bases, V lost 6 bases, and 6 bases had no gene match. CDR1 and CDR2 from the germline V gene are MDHEN and SYDVKM. The CDR3 covers 14 residues. The study's findings and limits: Analysis was performed later, and it showed HLA-associated TCR beta chains to be more clonally expanded than equally common others. Certain indistinguishable V segments, among them TRBV6-2 and TRBV6-3, were excluded. Researchers reported from a later analysis that most CMV-associated TCR beta chains appeared HLA-restricted.

This chain joins TRBV28 and TRBJ1-5, with TRBD1 matching 9 bases. Sequenced: PBMCs. The TCR sequence derives from a woman aged 45-60 years in good health and CMV-seronegative. Here the CDR3 reads CASRPQGAGQPQHF. CDR3 sequence (DNA): TGTGCCAGCAGACCACAGGGGGCGGGTCAGCCCCAGCATTTT.